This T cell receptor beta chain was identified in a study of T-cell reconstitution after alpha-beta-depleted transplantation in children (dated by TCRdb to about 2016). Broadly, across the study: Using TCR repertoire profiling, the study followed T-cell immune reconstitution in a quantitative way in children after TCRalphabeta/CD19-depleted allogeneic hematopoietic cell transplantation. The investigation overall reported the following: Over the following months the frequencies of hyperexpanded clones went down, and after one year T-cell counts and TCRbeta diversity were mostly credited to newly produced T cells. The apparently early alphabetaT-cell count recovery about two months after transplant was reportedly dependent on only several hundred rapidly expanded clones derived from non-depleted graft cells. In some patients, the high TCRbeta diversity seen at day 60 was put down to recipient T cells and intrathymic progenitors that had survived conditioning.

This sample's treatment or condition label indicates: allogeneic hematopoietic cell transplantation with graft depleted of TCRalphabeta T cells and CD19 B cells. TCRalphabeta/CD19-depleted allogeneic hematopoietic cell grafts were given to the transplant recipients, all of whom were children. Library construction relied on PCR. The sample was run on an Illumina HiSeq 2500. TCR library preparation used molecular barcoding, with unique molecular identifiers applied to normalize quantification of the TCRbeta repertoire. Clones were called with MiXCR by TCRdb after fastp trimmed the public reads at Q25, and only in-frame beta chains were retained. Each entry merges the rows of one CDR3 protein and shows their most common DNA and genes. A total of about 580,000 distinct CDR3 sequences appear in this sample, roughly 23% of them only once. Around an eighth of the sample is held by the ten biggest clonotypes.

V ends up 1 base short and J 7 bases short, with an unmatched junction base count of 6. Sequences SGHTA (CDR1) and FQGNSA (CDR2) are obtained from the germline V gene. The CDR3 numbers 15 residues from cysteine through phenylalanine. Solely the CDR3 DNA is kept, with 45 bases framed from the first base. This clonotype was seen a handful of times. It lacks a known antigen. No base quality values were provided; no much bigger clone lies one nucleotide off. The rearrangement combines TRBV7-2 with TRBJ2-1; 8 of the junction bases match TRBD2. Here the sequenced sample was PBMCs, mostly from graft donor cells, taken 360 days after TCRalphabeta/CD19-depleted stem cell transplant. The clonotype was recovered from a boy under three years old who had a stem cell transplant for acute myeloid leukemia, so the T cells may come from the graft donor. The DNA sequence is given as TGTGCCAGCAGCTTAGGTTCGAGCGGGGGTAATGAGCAGTTCTTC. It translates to CASSLGSSGGNEQFF.